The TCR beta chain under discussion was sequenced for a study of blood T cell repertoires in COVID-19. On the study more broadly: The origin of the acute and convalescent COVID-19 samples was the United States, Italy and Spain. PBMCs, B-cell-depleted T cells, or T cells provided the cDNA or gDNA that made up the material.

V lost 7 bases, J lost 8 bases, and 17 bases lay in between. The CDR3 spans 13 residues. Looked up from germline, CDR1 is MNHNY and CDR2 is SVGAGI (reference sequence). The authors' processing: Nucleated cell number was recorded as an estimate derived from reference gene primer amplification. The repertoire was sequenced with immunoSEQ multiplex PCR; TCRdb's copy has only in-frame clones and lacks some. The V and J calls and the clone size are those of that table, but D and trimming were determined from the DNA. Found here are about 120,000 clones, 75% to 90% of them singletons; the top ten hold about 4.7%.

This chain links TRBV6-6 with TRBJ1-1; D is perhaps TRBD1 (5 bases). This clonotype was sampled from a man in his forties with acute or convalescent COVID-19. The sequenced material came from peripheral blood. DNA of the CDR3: TGTGCCAGCATTGGGGGGGGGATTCTGGAAGCTTTCTTT. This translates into CASIGGGILEAFF.